This TCR beta chain was recovered during a study of early T cells in non-severe SARS-CoV-2 infection (dated by TCRdb to the early 2020s). For context, the study as a whole: TCR sequencing used bulk RNA from unsorted whole blood, so alpha and beta chains could not be paired.

V sheds 3 bases and J sheds 7 bases, leaving 4 bases between their ends. Taken from the germline V gene (reference sequence), the CDR1 and CDR2 loops are MNHEY and SMNVEV. Spanning cysteine to phenylalanine, the CDR3 consists of 11 amino acids. Only the CDR3 DNA is retained, 33 bases long and in frame from the first base. Receptor amplification or capture employed 5' RACE. The run used a NextSeq 500. To correct for sequencing error and PCR bias, the TCR library protocol tagged individual cDNA molecules with unique molecular identifiers. Sequencing covered both TCR alpha and beta chains, and within each sample the abundances of alpha and beta sequences were tightly co-correlated. The original pipeline was this. Decombinator V4 was used to perform V gene, J gene and CDR3 annotation of TCR sequences. Expanded TCRs were defined as changing significantly between any two time points under a Poisson model with p below 0.0001. TCR abundances were normalised to the total number of TCRs sequenced per sample and were expressed as counts per million. TRAV1-2 paired with TRAJ12, TRAJ20 or TRAJ33 defined MAIT TCRs, while TRAV10 paired with TRAJ18 defined iNKT TCRs. VDJdb, accessed 1 November 2021, was searched for CMV, EBV and SARS-CoV-2 annotated TCRs, with TCRs annotated for multiple antigens excluded. TCRdb passed the public sequencing reads through fastp at Q25 and MiXCR, retaining productive beta sequences. Each record represents a unique CDR3 protein, reported with the most common genes and DNA among its rows. Here the V and J calls rest on TCRdb's processing, not on the authors' analysis. In all, the sample holds 70,000 to 85,000 distinct CDR3 sequences, and roughly 12% of those were seen once. The top ten clones comprise about 14% of the sample.

The paper as a whole reports these results and caveats: VDJdb matching was skewed toward anti-spike CD8 responses and likely underestimated virus-specific expansions by missing private and CD4 specificities.

Set within a cohort of healthcare workers in London, UK, this nested case-control study involved weekly PCR testing of nasopharyngeal swabs along with blood sampling. Healthcare workers were enrolled in the week of the UK lockdown, from 23 to 31 March 2020, and were followed every week for up to roughly 15 weeks. Regarding this clonotype: Its antigen target is currently unknown. Base qualities are not recorded, but no much larger clone differs from it by a single base.

The rearrangement joined TRBV27 to TRBJ2-1; there is no confident call for the D gene. Sequenced here: whole blood, sampled at baseline. This TCR came from an adult who was a healthcare worker with PCR-confirmed SARS-CoV-2 infection or an uninfected control (not recorded which). The donor label of this sample is uncertain. The CDR3 here reads CASSLNNEQFF. The nucleotide sequence is given as TGTGCCAGCAGTTTGAATAATGAGCAGTTCTTC.